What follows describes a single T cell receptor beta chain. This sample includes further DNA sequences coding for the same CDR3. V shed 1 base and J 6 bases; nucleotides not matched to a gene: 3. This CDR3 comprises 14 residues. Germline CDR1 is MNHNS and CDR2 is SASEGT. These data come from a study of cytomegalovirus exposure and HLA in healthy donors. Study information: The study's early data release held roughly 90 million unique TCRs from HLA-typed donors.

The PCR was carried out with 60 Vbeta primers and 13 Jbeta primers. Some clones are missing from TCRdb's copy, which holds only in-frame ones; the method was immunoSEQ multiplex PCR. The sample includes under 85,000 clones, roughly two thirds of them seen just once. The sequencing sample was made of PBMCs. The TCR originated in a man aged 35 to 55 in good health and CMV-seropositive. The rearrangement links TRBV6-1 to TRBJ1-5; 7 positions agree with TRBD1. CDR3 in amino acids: CASSEEGGGQPQHF. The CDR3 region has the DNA TGTGCCAGCAGTGAAGAAGGGGGCGGTCAGCCCCAGCATTTT.